This T cell receptor beta chain was identified in a study of blood T cell repertoires in COVID-19. Study-level background: The analysed material was cDNA or gDNA that came from T cells, B-cell-depleted T cells, or PBMCs.

Clones were read by immunoSEQ multiplex PCR, and TCRdb kept only the in-frame ones, dropping some. Among approximately 390,000 clones listed, around nine tenths were seen once. The CDR3 runs 12 residues. The V end was cut by 8 bases, the J end by 5 bases, with 9 bases between. CDR1 and CDR2 (germline): MNHEY, SVGAGI. Resolution of symptoms, clearance, or two negative PCRs was present in recovered Cohort 3 donors. This chain connects TRBV6-5 to TRBJ2-2; tentative D call: TRBD2 (6 bases). This clonotype was obtained from a woman in her forties or fifties who had recovered from COVID-19. Sequences were obtained from PBMCs or T cells enriched from blood (not recorded which). The CDR3 is CASLGGTGELFF. The CDR3 DNA is TGTGCCAGCCTGGGGGGTACCGGGGAGCTGTTTTTT.